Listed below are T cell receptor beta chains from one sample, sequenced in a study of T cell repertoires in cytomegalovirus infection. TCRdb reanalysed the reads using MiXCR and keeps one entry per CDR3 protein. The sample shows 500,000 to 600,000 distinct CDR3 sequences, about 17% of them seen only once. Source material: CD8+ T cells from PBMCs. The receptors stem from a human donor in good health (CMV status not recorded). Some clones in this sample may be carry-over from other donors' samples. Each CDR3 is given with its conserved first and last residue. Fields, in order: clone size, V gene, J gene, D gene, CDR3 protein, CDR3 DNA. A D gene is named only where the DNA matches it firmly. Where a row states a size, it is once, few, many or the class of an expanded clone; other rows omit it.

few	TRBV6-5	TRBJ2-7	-	CASSPGDFSSYEQYF	TGTGCCAGCAGTCCAGGGGACTTCTCCTCCTACGAGCAGTACTTC
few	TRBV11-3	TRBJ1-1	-	CASSLDPRAEAFF	TGTGCCAGCAGCTTAGATCCACGCGCCGAAGCTTTCTTT
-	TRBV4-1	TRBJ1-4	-	CASSQDSRGGEKLFF	TGCGCCAGCAGCCAAGATTCCAGGGGAGGGGAAAAACTGTTTTTT
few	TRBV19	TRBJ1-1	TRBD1	CASSIRQGNSMNTEAFF	TGTGCCAGTAGTATCCGACAGGGTAATTCTATGAACACTGAAGCTTTCTTT
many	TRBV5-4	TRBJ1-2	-	CASSLDEANYGYTF	TGTGCCAGCAGCTTGGACGAGGCAAACTATGGCTACACCTTC
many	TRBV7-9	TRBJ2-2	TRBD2	CASSSGVVLAVDTGELFF	TGTGCCAGCAGCTCGGGAGTGGTGCTAGCGGTGGACACCGGGGAGCTGTTTTTT
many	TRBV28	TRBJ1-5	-	CASSLIGSNQPQHF	TGTGCCAGCAGTTTAATAGGGAGCAATCAGCCCCAGCATTTT
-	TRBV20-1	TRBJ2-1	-	CSARAGETNNEQFF	TGCAGTGCTAGAGCCGGGGAGACGAACAATGAGCAGTTCTTC
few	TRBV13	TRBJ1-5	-	CASSLPGPNQPQHF	TGTGCCAGCAGCTTACCGGGGCCGAATCAGCCCCAGCATTTT
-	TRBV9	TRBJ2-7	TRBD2	CASSVTSGTSYEQYF	TGTGCCAGCAGCGTCACTAGCGGGACCTCCTACGAGCAGTACTTC
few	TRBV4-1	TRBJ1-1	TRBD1	CASSPQDRVDTEAFF	TGCGCCAGCAGCCCCCAGGACAGGGTGGACACTGAAGCTTTCTTT
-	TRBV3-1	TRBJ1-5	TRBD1	CASSQEYPRDRGQPQHF	TGTGCCAGCAGCCAAGAGTACCCCCGGGACAGGGGACAGCCCCAGCATTTT
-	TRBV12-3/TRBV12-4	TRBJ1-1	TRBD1	CASNHGGQAFF	TGTGCCAGCAATCACGGGGGACAGGCTTTCTTT